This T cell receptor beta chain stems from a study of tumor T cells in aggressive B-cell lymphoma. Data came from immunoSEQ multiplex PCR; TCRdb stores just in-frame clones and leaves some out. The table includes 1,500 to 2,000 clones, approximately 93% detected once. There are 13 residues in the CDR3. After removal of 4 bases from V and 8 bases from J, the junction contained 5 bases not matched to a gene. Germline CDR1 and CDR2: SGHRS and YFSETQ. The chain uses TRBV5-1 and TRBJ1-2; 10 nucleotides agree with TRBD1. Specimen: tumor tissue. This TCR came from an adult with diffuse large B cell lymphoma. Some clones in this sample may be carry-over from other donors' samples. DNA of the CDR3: TGCGCCAGCAGCCCGACAGGGGGCGACGGCTACACCTTC. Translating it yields CASSPTGGDGYTF.